This TCR beta chain was sequenced in a study of blood T cell repertoires in COVID-19. Study details: Sites across the United States, Italy and Spain contributed samples from acute and convalescent COVID-19.

As processed by the authors: Reference gene primer amplification yielded estimated nucleated cell counts. The protocol was immunoSEQ multiplex PCR, while the TCRdb copy is restricted to in-frame clones and leaves out a portion. V and J calls and clone size are copied from that table; D and trimming were computed from the DNA. The table has hundreds of thousands of clones, roughly 81% seen once; the top ten hold 7.5%. J was trimmed by 3 bases and V by 5 bases; bases with no gene match: 7. CDR1 is SQVTM and CDR2 is ANQGSEA in the germline V gene. The CDR3 is 14 amino acids. This receptor was obtained from a woman at least 80 years old with COVID-19, enrolled during active disease. The chain carries TRBV29-1 and TRBJ1-1, with TRBD1 matching 9 bases. Source material: peripheral blood. DNA of the CDR3: TGCAGCGTTTGGGACAGGGTTGGTCACACTGAAGCTTTCTTT. Translating it yields CSVWDRVGHTEAFF.